One sample yielded the 20 T cell receptor beta chains listed below, sequenced in a study of T cell responses to AZD1222 COVID-19 vaccine. Clones were sequenced by immunoSEQ multiplex PCR, and TCRdb holds only the in-frame ones, with some missing. The sample has about 200,000 clones, around 88% seen once; the top ten hold 7.7%. This specimen was peripheral blood, taken on day 0 of AZD1222 vaccination. The origin of the receptors is an adult in good health.

The CDR3 DNA sequence: TGTGCCAGCACCAAACAGGGACAGGGGCGACGGGTGGTGCAAAAACTGTTTTTT. Protein sequence: CASTKQGQGRRVVQKLFF. The rearrangement links TRBV3-1 (or the pseudogene TRBV3-2) to TRBJ1-4; 10 bases line up with TRBD1. From germline, CDR1 is LGHDT and CDR2 YNNKEL (reference sequence). The length of the CDR3 is 18 residues. V gave up 7 bases and J gave up 9 bases; unmatched junction bases: 20.

This chain links TRBV7-8 with TRBJ2-3, with 11 nucleotides matching TRBD2. The CDR3 extends over 16 amino acids. The trim removed 0 bases at V and 8 bases at J, leaving 7 bases unmatched. CDR1 and CDR2 (germline): SGHVS, FQNEAQ. This chain's CDR3 is CASSLALAGGPGTQYF. In DNA form, the CDR3 reads TGTGCCAGCAGCTTAGCGTTAGCGGGGGGGCCTGGTACGCAGTATTTT.

V gene TRBV7-9 combines with J gene TRBJ1-1; maybe TRBD1 (5 bases). The V gene's germline CDR1 is SEHNR and CDR2 FQNEAQ (reference sequence). The V end was cut by 5 bases, the J end by 1 base, with 14 bases between. The CDR3 consists of 15 residues. CDR3 sequence reads: CASSTLAGRNTEAFF. The CDR3 nucleotides are TGTGCCAGCAGCACCCTAGCAGGGCGGAACACTGAAGCTTTCTTT.

The rearrangement links TRBV7-2 to TRBJ1-2; tentative D call: TRBD1 (6 bases). The germline V and J ends were trimmed by 3 bases and 1 base, with 15 bases remaining between them. Germline CDR1 reads SGHTA; CDR2 reads FQGNSA. The CDR3 sequence is 16 residues long. As DNA, the CDR3 is TGTGCCAGCAGCTTTCTCGGGGGGCAGGTTAACTATGGCTACACCTTC. Amino acid sequence: CASSFLGGQVNYGYTF.

J is TRBJ1-4 and V is TRBV28; 8 positions match TRBD1. The V segment lost 5 bases and the J segment 11 bases; nucleotides outside the gene matches: 4. The CDR3 contains 12 residues. Per germline, CDR1 MDHEN and CDR2 SYDVKM. The CDR3 region is CASSLRTGKLFF. CDR3 DNA: TGTGCCAGCAGTCTCCGGACAGGGAAACTGTTTTTT.

The chain joins TRBV2 to TRBJ1-2; D perhaps matches TRBD1 (6 bases). The CDR3 is 15 residues long. CDR1 is SNHLY and CDR2 is FYNNEI in the germline V gene. Trimming removed 6 bases at V and 0 bases at J, with 14 bases between. The CDR3 nucleotides read TGTGCCAGCAGCCTCGGACAGAACCCTAACTATGGCTACACCTTC. Amino acid sequence: CASSLGQNPNYGYTF. Combining the CDR3 with reference TRBV2 and TRBJ1-2 gives the whole variable domain EPEVTQTPSHQVTQMGQEVILRCVPISNHLYFYWYRQILGQKVEFLVSFYNNEISEKSEIFDDQFSVERPDGSNFTLKIRSTKLEDSAMYFCASSLGQNPNYGYTFGSGTRLTVV.

The gene calls are TRBV10-3 and TRBJ1-2; TRBD1 might be the D (5 bases). This CDR3 has 14 residues. Looked up from germline, CDR1 is ENHRY and CDR2 is SYGVKD. V was cut by 0 bases and J by 8 bases, with 13 bases left in between. The CDR3 bases are TGTGCCATCAGTGAGTCGTCCACGGGACGAGGCTACACCTTC. Translation gives CAISESSTGRGYTF.

The chain recombines TRBV23-1 with TRBJ1-2; D gene unclear. TRBV23-1 carries the ORF label, with uncertain function. V was clipped by 8 bases and J by 5 bases, with 15 bases between them. The CDR3 contains 13 residues. CDR3 amino acids: CASAAKLGYGYTF. As DNA, the CDR3 is TGCGCCAGCGCCGCGAAGTTGGGTTATGGCTACACCTTC.

The chain combines TRBV30 with TRBJ1-1; TRBD1 agrees at 7 bases. The trim removed 1 base at V and 0 bases at J, leaving 5 bases unmatched. There are 15 residues in the CDR3. The germline CDR1 and CDR2 sequences are GTSNPN and SVGIG (reference sequence). Here the CDR3 DNA reads TGTGCCTGGAGTGGGGACAGACAAATGAACACTGAAGCTTTCTTT. It encodes CAWSGDRQMNTEAFF.

On this clone itself: The sample contains more than one DNA sequence encoding this CDR3. The rearrangement uses TRBV5-1 and TRBJ1-3; D unresolved. The CDR3 sequence is 15 residues long. Germline CDR1 SGHRS, CDR2 YFSETQ. Trimming stripped 0 bases from V and 0 bases from J, with 7 bases between. CDR3 amino acids: CASSLGRVSGNTIYF. Here the CDR3 DNA reads TGCGCCAGCAGCTTGGGCAGAGTCTCTGGAAACACCATATATTTT.

The V gene is TRBV2, the J gene TRBJ2-5; no firm D call. The V gene's germline CDR1 is SNHLY and CDR2 FYNNEI. The germline V and J ends were trimmed by 2 bases and 5 bases, with 9 bases remaining between them. The CDR3 is made up of 13 amino acids. The CDR3, as DNA: TGTGCCAGCAGTGAACAGGCTGTGGAGACCCAGTACTTC. Translated: CASSEQAVETQYF.

The V gene is TRBV13, the J gene TRBJ1-6; possible D gene TRBD1, 5 bases. From germline, CDR1 is PRHDT and CDR2 FYEKMQ (reference sequence). The CDR3 is 19 amino acids. V shed 4 bases and J shed 0 bases, with 19 bases lying between them. The CDR3 nucleotides read TGTGCCAGCAGCTACCATAAGCTACGGGGGAGCTCCTATAATTCACCCCTCCACTTT. It codes for CASSYHKLRGSSYNSPLHF.

The rearrangement links TRBV29-1 to TRBJ1-2; possibly TRBD1 for D (5 bases). The CDR3 spans 13 residues. Germline V gives CDR1 SQVTM, CDR2 ANQGSEA. Trimming shortened V by 7 bases and J by 3 bases, and 15 bases separated the two germline ends. CDR3 bases: TGCAGCGCCGCCTCTGGGGGGGACTATGGCTACACCTTC. This codes for CSAASGGDYGYTF.

This chain joins TRBV3-1 (or the pseudogene TRBV3-2) and TRBJ2-4, with D possibly matching TRBD1 (6 bases). The CDR3 sequence is 16 residues long. Deletions cut 1 base from V and 9 bases from J, with 19 bases between. Germline V lookup: CDR1 LGHDT, CDR2 YNNKEL (reference sequence). The CDR3 sequence is CASSQGLGAGVGIQYF. Here the CDR3 DNA reads TGTGCCAGCAGCCAAGGGCTGGGGGCGGGCGTAGGCATTCAGTACTTC.

This clone was detected a few times. The chain couples TRBV4-3 to TRBJ2-7; the match to TRBD1 covers 7 bases. CDR1 and CDR2 from the germline V gene are LGHNA and YSLEER. The V segment lost 0 bases and the J segment 4 bases; nucleotides outside the gene matches: 9. CDR3 length: 16 amino acids. CDR3 nucleotides: TGCGCCAGCAGCCAAGATCTAAGGGGGCTGCTTTACGAGCAGTACTTC. Translating it yields CASSQDLRGLLYEQYF.

The chain employs TRBV4-2 and TRBJ1-1, with D unresolved. The CDR3 covers 14 residues. Germline loops: CDR1 LGHNA, CDR2 YNFKEQ. Trimming took off 0 bases at V and 0 bases at J, with 5 bases between the two ends. The CDR3 region is CASSQDGMNTEAFF. The CDR3 DNA follows: TGTGCCAGCAGCCAAGACGGAATGAACACTGAAGCTTTCTTT.

The V gene is TRBV12-3 or TRBV12-4, the J gene TRBJ2-7; 7 bases fit TRBD1. This CDR3 has 13 amino acids. V lost 1 base and J lost 9; bases outside the gene matches: 6. CDR3 protein: CASSLVGGAGQYF. CDR3 nucleotide sequence: TGTGCCAGCAGTTTAGTAGGGGGCGCAGGGCAGTACTTC.

This sequence joins TRBV3-1 (or the pseudogene TRBV3-2) and TRBJ2-5; D may be TRBD1 (6 bases). Germline lookup yields CDR1 LGHDT and CDR2 YNNKEL (reference sequence). The V gene lost 0 bases and the J gene lost 1 base, with 9 bases spanning the gap. This CDR3 comprises 15 residues. DNA for the CDR3: TGTGCCAGCAGCCAAGATTGGACAGTCCAAGAGACCCAGTACTTC. Translation: CASSQDWTVQETQYF.

J is TRBJ2-4 and V is TRBV6-4; D perhaps matches TRBD2 (6 bases). The V gene lost 3 bases and the J gene lost 1 base, with 10 bases spanning the gap. The germline gives CDR1 MRHNA, CDR2 SNTAGT. CDR3 length equals 15 residues. This CDR3 reads CASSERGKAKNIQYF. The CDR3 nucleotides read TGTGCCAGCAGTGAGCGGGGTAAGGCCAAAAACATTCAGTACTTC.

V gene TRBV3-1 (or the pseudogene TRBV3-2) combines with J gene TRBJ2-1; D is perhaps TRBD2 (5 bases). From germline, CDR1 is LGHDT and CDR2 YNNKEL (reference sequence). This CDR3 spans 17 amino acids. Between the trimmed V and J ends, which lost 0 bases and 3 bases, there was a span of 15 bases. Here the CDR3 DNA reads TGTGCCAGCAGCCAAGAGGTCAGGTCGACTAACTACAATGAGCAGTTCTTC. Protein sequence: CASSQEVRSTNYNEQFF.